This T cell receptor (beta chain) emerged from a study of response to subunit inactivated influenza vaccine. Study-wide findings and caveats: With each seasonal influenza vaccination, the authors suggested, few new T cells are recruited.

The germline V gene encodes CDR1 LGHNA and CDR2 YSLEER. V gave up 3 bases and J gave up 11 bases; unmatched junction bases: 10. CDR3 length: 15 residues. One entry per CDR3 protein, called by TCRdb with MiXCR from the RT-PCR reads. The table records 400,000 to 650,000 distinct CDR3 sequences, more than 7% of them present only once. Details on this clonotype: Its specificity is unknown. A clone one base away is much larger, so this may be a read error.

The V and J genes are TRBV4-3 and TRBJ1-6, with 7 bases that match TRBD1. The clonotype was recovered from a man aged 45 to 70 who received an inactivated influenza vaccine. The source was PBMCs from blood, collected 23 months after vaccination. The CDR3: CASSHLDRELPPLHF. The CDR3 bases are TGCGCCAGCAGCCACCTAGACAGGGAACTTCCACCCCTCCACTTT.